Each of the 5 T cell receptor beta chains below was sequenced from the same sample in a study of response to subunit inactivated influenza vaccine. TCRdb re-called the RT-PCR reads through MiXCR, storing one row per CDR3 protein. This sample has about 520,000 distinct CDR3 sequences, with approximately 7.3% found just once. This specimen consisted of PBMCs from blood, obtained less than 30 months after vaccination. These TCRs come from a man aged 45-69 years who received an inactivated influenza vaccine.

This clonotype was seen a few times. The CDR3 DNA reads as TGTGCCAGCAGCCAGGGGGCGGCTAGCGGGAAAATCGGGGAGCTGTTTTTT. It translates to CASSQGAASGKIGELFF. V usage is TRBV3-1 and J usage is TRBJ2-2; 9 bases line up with TRBD2. CDR1 LGHDT and CDR2 YNNKEL come from the germline V gene (reference sequence). The CDR3 extends over 17 amino acids. V lost 3 bases to trimming and J lost 7 bases; unmatched junction nucleotides: 12.

V gene TRBV12-3 or TRBV12-4 combines with J gene TRBJ1-1; D not resolved. The CDR3 contains 13 residues. With 3 bases removed from V and 0 bases from J, the gap between germline ends came to 5 bases. CDR3 protein: CASSLFLNTEAFF. In nucleotides, the CDR3 is TGTGCCAGCAGTTTGTTCCTGAACACTGAAGCTTTCTTT.

This clonotype was counted between two and nine times. CDR3 sequence (DNA): TGCAGTGCGGGCCGCGGCTACACCTTC. Residues: CSAGRGYTF. The chain is built from TRBV20-1 and TRBJ1-2; D unresolved. The CDR3 has 9 residues. Per germline, CDR1 DFQATT and CDR2 SNEGSKA (reference sequence). Trimming shortened V by 6 bases and J by 8 bases, and 7 bases separated the two germline ends.

The chain recombines TRBV5-6 with TRBJ2-4, with D unresolved. Germline-derived CDR1 and CDR2 are SGHDT and YYEEEE. This CDR3 spans 13 amino acids. Trimming left V 0 bases short and J 5 bases short, with 6 bases between. This CDR3 is CASSLGGENIQYF. As DNA, the CDR3 is TGTGCCAGCAGCTTGGGCGGTGAAAACATTCAGTACTTC.

The chain combines TRBV4-3 with TRBJ2-1; the match to TRBD1 covers 7 bases. CDR3 size: 16 residues. Unmatched junction bases numbered 11, after V lost 5 bases and J lost 4 bases. The germline V gene encodes CDR1 LGHNA and CDR2 YSLEER. The CDR3 coding sequence is TGCGCCAGCAGCTATTTGGGACAGCGAATGTACAATGAGCAGTTCTTC. Translating gives CASSYLGQRMYNEQFF.